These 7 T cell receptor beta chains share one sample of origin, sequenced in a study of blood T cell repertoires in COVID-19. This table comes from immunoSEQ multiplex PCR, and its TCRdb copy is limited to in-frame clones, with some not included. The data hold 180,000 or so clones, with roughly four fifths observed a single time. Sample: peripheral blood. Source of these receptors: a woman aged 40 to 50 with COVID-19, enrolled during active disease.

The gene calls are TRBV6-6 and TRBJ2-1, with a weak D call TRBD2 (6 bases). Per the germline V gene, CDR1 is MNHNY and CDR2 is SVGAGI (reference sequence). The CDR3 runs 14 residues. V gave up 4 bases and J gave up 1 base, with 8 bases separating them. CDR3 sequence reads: CASSWAGSYNEQFF. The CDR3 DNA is TGTGCCAGCAGTTGGGCGGGATCCTACAATGAGCAGTTCTTC.

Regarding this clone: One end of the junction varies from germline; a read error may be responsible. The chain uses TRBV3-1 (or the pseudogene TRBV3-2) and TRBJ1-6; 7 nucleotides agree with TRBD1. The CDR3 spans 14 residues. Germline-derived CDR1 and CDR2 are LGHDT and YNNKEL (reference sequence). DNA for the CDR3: TGTGCCAGCAGTCAAGGAGGGGGCAGTTCACCCCTCCACTTT. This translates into CASSQGGGSSPLHF.

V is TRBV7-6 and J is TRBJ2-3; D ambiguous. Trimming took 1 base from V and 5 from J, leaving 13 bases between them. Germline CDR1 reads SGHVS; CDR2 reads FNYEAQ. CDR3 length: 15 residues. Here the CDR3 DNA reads TGTGCCAGCAGCTTAGGGGCAGACACAAGAGATACGCAGTATTTT. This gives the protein CASSLGADTRDTQYF.

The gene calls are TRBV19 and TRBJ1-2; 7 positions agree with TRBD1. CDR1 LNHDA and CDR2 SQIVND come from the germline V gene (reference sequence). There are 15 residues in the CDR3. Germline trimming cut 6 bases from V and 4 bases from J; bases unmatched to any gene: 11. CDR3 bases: TGTGCCAGTAGGGAGAGGACAGGCGTCTTCTATGGCTACACCTTC. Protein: CASRERTGVFYGYTF.

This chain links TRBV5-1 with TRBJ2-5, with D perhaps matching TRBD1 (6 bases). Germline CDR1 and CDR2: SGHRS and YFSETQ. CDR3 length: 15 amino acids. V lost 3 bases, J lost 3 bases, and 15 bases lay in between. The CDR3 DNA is TGCGCCAGCAGCTCCCAGGGCAGGGGCGAAGAGACCCAGTACTTC. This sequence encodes CASSSQGRGEETQYF.

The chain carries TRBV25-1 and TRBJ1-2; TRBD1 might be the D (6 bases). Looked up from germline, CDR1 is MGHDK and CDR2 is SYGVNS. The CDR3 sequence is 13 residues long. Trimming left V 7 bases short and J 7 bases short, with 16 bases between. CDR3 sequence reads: CASTLTGTGGYTF. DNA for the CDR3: TGTGCCAGCACCTTGACAGGCACGGGTGGCTACACCTTC.

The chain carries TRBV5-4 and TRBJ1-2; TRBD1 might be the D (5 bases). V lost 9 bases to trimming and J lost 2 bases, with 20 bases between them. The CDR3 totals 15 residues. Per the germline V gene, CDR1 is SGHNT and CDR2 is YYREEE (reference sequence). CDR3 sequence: CATIPRAGRNYGYTF. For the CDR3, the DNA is TGTGCCACCATCCCTAGGGCAGGGAGGAACTATGGCTACACCTTC.